This TCR beta chain appears in the sequencing data of a study of CD8 T cells in ankylosing spondylitis. Study conclusions and caveats: There was a TCR beta motif, made of fewer than 10 highly homologous variants, that appeared characteristic of ankylosing spondylitis blood.

About this clonotype itself: Its target is not known.

One entry per CDR3 protein, called by TCRdb with MiXCR from the 5' RACE reads. The sample consists of about 480,000 distinct CDR3 sequences, 17% of them appearing once. The CDR3 has 15 amino acids. Trimming cost V 3 bases and J 5 bases, with 19 bases left between them. Per germline, CDR1 DFQATT and CDR2 SNEGSKA (reference sequence). This receptor was obtained from a male donor with ankylosing spondylitis. The specimen sequenced was blood, either unsorted or a sorted T cell fraction (not recorded which). The J gene is TRBJ1-1, the V gene TRBV20-1; D perhaps matches TRBD1 (5 bases). CDR3: CSARAPGAGETEAFF. DNA for the CDR3: TGCAGTGCTAGGGCCCCTGGGGCGGGGGAAACTGAAGCTTTCTTT.